This section outlines one T cell receptor beta chain sequence together with its context. The antigen is unknown. This entry comes from a study of beta chain features in type 1 diabetes. Broader study findings: TCRB CDR3s were moderately but significantly shorter in Type 1 diabetes patients in all four CD4+ subsets.

Isolated RNA was reverse transcribed in full, so expressed TCRB transcripts were sequenced. The protocol was immunoSEQ multiplex PCR, while the TCRdb copy is restricted to in-frame clones and leaves out a portion. The sample contains some 240,000 clones, around 16% of which appear only once. CDR1 and CDR2 from the germline V gene are SGHRS and YFSETQ. This CDR3 is 13 amino acids long. V lost 5 bases, J lost 6 bases, and 13 bases lay in between. The chain couples TRBV5-1 to TRBJ2-3; D remains unclear. Sequencing was performed on naive CD4+ T cells from blood. The origin of this receptor is a man aged 25-40 years with type 1 diabetes. CDR3 DNA: TGCGCCAGCAGGATTAACACGGGCGATACGCAGTATTTT. It yields the protein CASRINTGDTQYF.